The T cell receptor beta chain described here comes from a study of CD8+ T cells in alopecia areata. The overall study: Tofacitinib was taken orally by treated patients, and the dose was 5 to 10 mg twice daily. Study-wide findings and caveats: Lesional scalp, especially alopecia totalis/universalis, showed higher clonality than normal scalp.

CDR1 is SGHRS and CDR2 is YFSETQ in the germline V gene. With 5 bases removed from V and 1 base from J, the gap between germline ends came to 13 bases. The length of the CDR3 is 14 residues. Once RNA had been extracted, it was reverse transcribed into cDNA to act as the sequencing template. The data were produced by immunoSEQ multiplex PCR, yet TCRdb's version contains in-frame clones alone and is incomplete. This sample carries 100,000 to 150,000 clones, approximately 53% of them seen once, and the ten largest clones take roughly 4.3%. On this clone: Its specificity is not known.

The J gene is TRBJ2-7, the V gene TRBV5-1; D gene unclear. The sample consisted of CD4+ T cells sorted from blood, taken at week 0. The sequence came from a human donor with alopecia areata. The CDR3 reads CASRESDNSYEQYF. The CDR3 DNA reads as TGCGCCAGCAGGGAGTCAGATAATTCCTACGAGCAGTACTTC.